These 11 T cell receptor beta chains were sequenced from one sample in a study of cytomegalovirus exposure and HLA in healthy donors. Both 60 Vbeta primers and 13 Jbeta primers went into the PCR. TCRdb keeps only in-frame clones here, not all; method: immunoSEQ multiplex PCR. The table lists around 130,000 clones, 70% to 80% of them singletons, with about 3% in the top ten. Sequences were obtained from PBMCs. The receptors were gathered from a human donor in good health.

The chain is built from TRBV29-1 and TRBJ2-3, with D hard to call. This CDR3 has 15 amino acids. Per germline, CDR1 SQVTM and CDR2 ANQGSEA. V was cut by 7 bases and J by 0 bases, with 17 bases left in between. CDR3 amino acids: CSAVRSGFSTDTQYF. CDR3 nucleotides: TGCAGCGCCGTACGGTCAGGTTTTAGCACAGATACGCAGTATTTT.

The chain joins TRBV18 to TRBJ2-2; D is unclear. The CDR3 spans 14 residues. CDR1 is KGHSH and CDR2 is LQKENI in the germline V gene. V shed 3 bases and J shed 5 bases, with 10 bases lying between them. CDR3 DNA: TGTGCCAGCTCACCCCTAGGCCGGACCGGGGAGCTGTTTTTT. Translated, it gives CASSPLGRTGELFF.

The sample holds one count of this clone. V is TRBV27 and J is TRBJ2-5, with 8 positions matching TRBD2. CDR1 and CDR2 (germline): MNHEY, SMNVEV (reference sequence). J lost 7 bases, V lost 2 bases, and 15 bases had no gene match. This CDR3 is 17 amino acids long. The DNA for the CDR3 is TGTGCCAGCAGTTTAGGCTTTGGCGGGGGGCCTTTTGGGACCCAGTACTTC. Protein product: CASSLGFGGGPFGTQYF.

V gene TRBV5-1 combines with J gene TRBJ2-6; 7 bases are shared with TRBD1. Germline lookup yields CDR1 SGHRS and CDR2 YFSETQ. The CDR3 length is 18 residues. The ends lost 0 bases at V and 0 bases at J; junction bases unmatched: 6. CDR3 protein: CASSLARQGSSGANVLTF. CDR3 bases: TGCGCCAGCAGCTTGGCCCGACAGGGCTCCTCTGGGGCCAACGTCCTGACTTTC.

The chain links TRBV10-3 to TRBJ2-3; 11 positions agree with TRBD2. The CDR3 length is 16 residues. Unmatched junction bases numbered 8, after V lost 5 bases and J lost 4 bases. The germline V gene has CDR1 ENHRY and CDR2 SYGVKD. CDR3: CAISPGSGGVADTQYF. CDR3 bases: TGTGCCATCAGTCCAGGTAGCGGGGGGGTGGCAGATACGCAGTATTTT.

This chain links TRBV19 with TRBJ1-1; 7 bases line up with TRBD1. This CDR3 has 12 amino acids. Germline V gives CDR1 LNHDA, CDR2 SQIVND (reference sequence). V lost 5 bases and J lost 5; bases outside the gene matches: 2. The chain's CDR3 is CASSSQGTEAFF. The CDR3 DNA is TGTGCCAGTAGTTCACAGGGGACTGAAGCTTTCTTT.

The chain couples TRBV27 to TRBJ2-3; 9 bases agree with TRBD2. Germline lookup yields CDR1 MNHEY and CDR2 SMNVEV (reference sequence). This CDR3 has 18 amino acids. V lost 4 bases and J lost 4; bases outside the gene matches: 15. The CDR3 sequence: CASSSYPPAGGIPDTQYF. CDR3 nucleotide sequence: TGTGCCAGCAGTTCCTATCCCCCTGCGGGAGGGATTCCAGATACGCAGTATTTT.

The V call is TRBV4-3, the J call TRBJ2-3, with 8 bases aligning to TRBD2. The V gene's germline CDR1 is LGHNA and CDR2 YSLEER. The V gene end was trimmed by 3 bases and the J gene end by 0 bases; junction bases not matched to a gene: 5. The CDR3 covers 16 residues. CDR3 sequence reads: CASSQGVAGSTDTQYF. CDR3 coding DNA: TGCGCCAGCAGCCAGGGGGTAGCGGGGAGCACAGATACGCAGTATTTT.

The chain employs TRBV28 and TRBJ2-2; 7 bases align to TRBD2. Trimming cost V 8 bases and J 0 bases; bases outside gene matches: 3. The CDR3 is 14 amino acids. The germline V gene has CDR1 MDHEN and CDR2 SYDVKM. The CDR3 here is CASLGLANTGELFF. The CDR3 region has the DNA TGTGCCAGCCTCGGACTAGCGAACACCGGGGAGCTGTTTTTT.

The CDR3 region has the DNA TGTGCCAGCGCAGATTTGAACACTGAAGCTTTCTTT. Its protein product is CASADLNTEAFF. The chain employs TRBV6-5 and TRBJ1-1, with D unclear. The CDR3 has 12 amino acids. Germline V gene sequence: CDR1 MNHEY, CDR2 SVGAGI. V lost 8 bases to trimming and J lost 0 bases, with 7 bases between them.

This clone was counted a few times. This chain connects TRBV7-8 to TRBJ1-5; D remains ambiguous. Germline values: CDR1 SGHVS, CDR2 FQNEAQ. The CDR3 is made up of 13 amino acids. V lost 2 bases, J lost 5 bases, and 7 bases lay in between. CDR3 protein: CASSLLQDQPQHF. The CDR3 bases are TGTGCCAGCAGCTTATTGCAGGATCAGCCCCAGCATTTT.